This T cell receptor (beta chain) emerged from a study of STAT5B mutations in CD4+ large granular lymphocyte leukemia. On this clone itself: Its antigen is unknown.

This CDR3 spans 15 amino acids. The trim removed 5 bases at V and 0 bases at J, leaving 7 bases unmatched. The germline CDR1 and CDR2 sequences are SEHNR and FQNEAQ (reference sequence). Buffy coats from healthy blood donors served as controls. This was a survey-level run. Clones were read by immunoSEQ multiplex PCR, and TCRdb kept only the in-frame ones, dropping some. Of tens of thousands of clones detected, approximately 86% appear once; the ten largest clones hold 2.6%. The study's findings and limits: Data were not HLA-matched across samples.

The sample comprised CD4+ T cells from blood buffy coats. The gene calls are TRBV7-9 and TRBJ2-7; the match to TRBD1 covers 7 bases. The receptor was isolated from a human donor in good health. The CDR3 loop is CASSPVGTVSYEQYF. The CDR3 DNA reads TGTGCCAGCAGCCCCGTTGGGACAGTCTCCTACGAGCAGTACTTC.